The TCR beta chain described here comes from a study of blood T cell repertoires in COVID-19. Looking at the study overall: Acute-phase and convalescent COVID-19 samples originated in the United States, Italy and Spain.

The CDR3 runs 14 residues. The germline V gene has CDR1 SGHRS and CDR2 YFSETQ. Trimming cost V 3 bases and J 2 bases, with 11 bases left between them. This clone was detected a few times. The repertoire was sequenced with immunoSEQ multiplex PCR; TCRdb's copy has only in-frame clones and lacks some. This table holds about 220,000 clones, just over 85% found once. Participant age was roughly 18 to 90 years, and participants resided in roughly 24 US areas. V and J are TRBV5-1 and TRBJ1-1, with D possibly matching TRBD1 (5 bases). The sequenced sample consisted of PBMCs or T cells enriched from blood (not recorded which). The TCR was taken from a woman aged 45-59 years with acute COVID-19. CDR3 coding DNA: TGCGCCAGCAGCTGGGGGGATCCTAACACTGAAGCTTTCTTT. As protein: CASSWGDPNTEAFF.